The 5 T cell receptor beta chains in this list originate from one sample, sequenced in a study of blood T cells in healthy people across ages. The second PCR ran roughly 7 to 11 cycles with a sample-barcoded 5' primer and J-beta primers. TCRdb independently ran MiXCR on the 5' RACE reads; one entry per CDR3 protein. This sample has roughly 700,000 distinct CDR3 sequences, with more than 40% found just once. Sequencing was performed on blood. The receptor source for this set is a woman aged 55-69 years in good health.

The J gene is TRBJ2-1, the V gene TRBV20-1, with 10 bases that match TRBD2. The J call may be wrong; the DNA end is better matched by TRBJ2-7. The CDR3 is made up of 15 amino acids. Looked up from germline, CDR1 is DFQATT and CDR2 is SNEGSKA (reference sequence). This CDR3 is CSATSGSAKWDEQYF. The DNA for the CDR3 is TGCAGTGCTACTAGCGGGAGCGCTAAGTGGGACGAGCAGTACTTC.

The J gene is TRBJ1-1, the V gene TRBV18; TRBD1 agrees at 8 bases. The germline gives CDR1 KGHSH, CDR2 LQKENI. Trimming cost V 6 bases and J 1 base; bases outside gene matches: 7. This CDR3 comprises 15 residues. CDR3 sequence reads: CASSPRTGKNTEAFF. CDR3 coding DNA: TGTGCCAGCTCGCCTCGGACAGGGAAGAACACTGAAGCTTTCTTT.

The chain is built from TRBV20-1 and TRBJ1-2; no firm D call. CDR3 length: 13 amino acids. The germline V gene has CDR1 DFQATT and CDR2 SNEGSKA (reference sequence). V dropped 4 bases and J dropped 4 bases, with 13 bases sitting between them. Here the CDR3 DNA reads TGCAGTGCTATTCCACTCCAAAGCTATGGCTACACCTTC. As protein: CSAIPLQSYGYTF.

The rearrangement uses TRBV20-1 and TRBJ1-2; TRBD1 might be the D (6 bases). CDR1 is DFQATT and CDR2 is SNEGSKA in the germline V gene (reference sequence). V was clipped by 6 bases and J by 4 bases, with 15 bases between them. This CDR3 has 13 amino acids. Here the CDR3 DNA reads TGCAGTGCGACTTTACAGGGTTCCTATGGCTACACCTTC. This translates into CSATLQGSYGYTF.

The V and J genes are TRBV10-3 and TRBJ2-2; 7 nucleotides align to TRBD2. The ends lost 7 bases at V and 2 bases at J; junction bases unmatched: 4. Germline CDR1 ENHRY, CDR2 SYGVKD. The CDR3 is 14 amino acids. CDR3: CAITASGNTGELFF. The CDR3 DNA is TGTGCCATCACGGCTAGCGGCAACACCGGGGAGCTGTTTTTT.